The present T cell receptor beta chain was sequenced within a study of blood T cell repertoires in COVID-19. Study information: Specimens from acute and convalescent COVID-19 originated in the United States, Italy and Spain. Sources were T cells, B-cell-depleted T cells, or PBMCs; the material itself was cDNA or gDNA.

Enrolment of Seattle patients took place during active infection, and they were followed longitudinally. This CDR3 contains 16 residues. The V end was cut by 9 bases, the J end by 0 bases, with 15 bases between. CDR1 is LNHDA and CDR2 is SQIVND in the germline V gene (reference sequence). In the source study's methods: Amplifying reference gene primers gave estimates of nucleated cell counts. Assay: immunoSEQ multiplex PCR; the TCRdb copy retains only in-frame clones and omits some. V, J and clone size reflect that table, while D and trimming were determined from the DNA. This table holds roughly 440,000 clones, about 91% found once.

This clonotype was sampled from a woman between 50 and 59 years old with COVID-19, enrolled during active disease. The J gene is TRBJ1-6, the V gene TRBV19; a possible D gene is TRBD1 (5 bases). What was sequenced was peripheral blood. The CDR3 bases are TGTGCCAGCGTTGACAGCCCGAGCTCCTATAATTCACCCCTCCACTTT. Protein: CASVDSPSSYNSPLHF.